This T cell receptor (beta chain) was profiled in a study of shared clonotypes between healthy human individuals. Sequencing used immunoSEQ multiplex PCR; TCRdb keeps in-frame clones, though not all of them. The table lists 2 million to 2.5 million clones, 80% to 95% of them singletons. Germline CDR1 reads GTSNPN; CDR2 reads SVGIG (reference sequence). With 5 bases removed from V and 12 bases from J, the gap between germline ends came to 20 bases. This CDR3 spans 13 amino acids. The sequencing input was naive CD4+ T cells from PBMCs. As for subset: CD45RA+ positively selected. The receptor was derived from a man between 18 and 29 years old in good health. Some clones in this sample may be carry-over from other donors' samples. The chain is built from TRBV30 and TRBJ2-1, with TRBD2 as a possible D gene (5 bases). The CDR3 loop is CAWELSLRDGQFF. The CDR3 DNA sequence: TGTGCCTGGGAACTTAGCCTTCGGGATGGGCAGTTCTTC. Combining the CDR3 with reference TRBV30 and TRBJ2-1 gives the whole variable domain SQTIHQWPATLVQPVGSPLSLECTVEGTSNPNLYWYRQAAGRGLQLLFYSVGIGQISSEVPQNLSASRPQDRQFILSSKKLLLSDSGFYLCAWELSLRDGQFFGPGTRLTVL.